This T cell receptor (beta chain) was obtained from a study of blood T cell repertoires in COVID-19. Sequenced by immunoSEQ multiplex PCR; TCRdb stores in-frame clones only, minus some. Here the sample spans 200,000 to 250,000 clones, 65% to 85% being singletons. The sequence was obtained from a woman aged 60-75 years who had recovered from COVID-19. The sequenced material came from PBMCs or T cells enriched from blood (not recorded which).

The DNA of the CDR3 is TGCAGCGTTGTGGGGCTAGATACGCAGTATTTT. Translating it yields CSVVGLDTQYF. The chain is built from TRBV29-1 and TRBJ2-3, with D perhaps matching TRBD1 (5 bases). Trimming took 4 bases from V and 5 from J, leaving 7 bases between them. Germline-derived CDR1 and CDR2 are SQVTM and ANQGSEA. The CDR3 length is 11 residues.